This T cell receptor beta chain was sequenced in a study of shared clonotypes between healthy human individuals. TCRdb's table, derived via immunoSEQ multiplex PCR, lists solely in-frame clones and lacks some. Found here are some 2.4 million clones, roughly 93% of them singletons; the top ten hold more than 0.35%. In germline, CDR1 is SGHTA, CDR2 FQGTGA. After removal of 5 bases from V and 1 base from J, the junction contained 6 bases not matched to a gene. The CDR3 loop spans 16 amino acids. This clone was recorded only once. The TCR sequence derives from a man in his late teens or twenties in good health. Some clones in this sample may be carry-over from other donors' samples. The V gene is TRBV7-3, the J gene TRBJ1-1; 11 nucleotides line up with TRBD1. Sequenced input: naive CD4+ T cells from PBMCs. The sample's subset: CD45RA+ positively selected. The CDR3 nucleotides are TGTGCCAGCAGCCAAACGGGGACAGGGGGGAACACTGAAGCTTTCTTT. This codes for CASSQTGTGGNTEAFF. Full variable domain (rest looked up from reference TRBV7-3 and TRBJ1-1): GAGVSQTPSNKVTEKGKYVELRCDPISGHTALYWYRQSLGQGPEFLIYFQGTGAADDSGLPNDRFFAVRPEGSVSTLKIQRTERGDSAVYLCASSQTGTGGNTEAFFGQGTRLTVV.